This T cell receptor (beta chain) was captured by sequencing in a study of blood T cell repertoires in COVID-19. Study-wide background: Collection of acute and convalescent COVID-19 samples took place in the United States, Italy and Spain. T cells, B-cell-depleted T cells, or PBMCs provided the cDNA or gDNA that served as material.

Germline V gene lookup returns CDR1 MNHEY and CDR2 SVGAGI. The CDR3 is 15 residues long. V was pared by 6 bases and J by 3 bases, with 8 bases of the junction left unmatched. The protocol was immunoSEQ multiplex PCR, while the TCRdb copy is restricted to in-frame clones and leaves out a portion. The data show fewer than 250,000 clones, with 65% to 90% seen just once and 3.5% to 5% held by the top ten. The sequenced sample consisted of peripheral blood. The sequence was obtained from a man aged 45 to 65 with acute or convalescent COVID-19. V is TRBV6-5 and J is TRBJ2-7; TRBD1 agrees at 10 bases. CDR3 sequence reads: CASRRGQGLFYEQYF. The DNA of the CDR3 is TGTGCCAGCAGGCGGGGACAGGGGCTTTTCTACGAGCAGTACTTC.